The rows below give T cell receptor beta chains drawn from one sample of a study of spatial heterogeneity in lung cancer. Using its own MiXCR run on the 5' RACE reads, TCRdb lists one record per CDR3 protein. The data show about 42,000 distinct CDR3 sequences, approximately 7% seen once. The source was PBMCs, collected at surgery. The receptors stem from a female donor with early-stage non-small cell lung cancer. Each CDR3 is given with its conserved first and last residue. D genes are given only for firm matches. Only some rows state a clone size, as once, few, many or a class for expanded clones.

len	v_gene	d_gene	abundance	j_gene	CDR3nt	CDR3aa
13	TRBV5-1	NA	many	TRBJ2-5	TGCGCCAGCAGCCGGCAGCTTCAAGAGACCCAGTACTTC	CASSRQLQETQYF
15	TRBV4-3	NA	many	TRBJ2-5	TGCGCCAGCAGCCCCTTAGCGGCCCCCGGAGAGACCCAGTACTTC	CASSPLAAPGETQYF
14	TRBV12-3/TRBV12-4	NA	many	TRBJ2-6	TGTGCCAGCCACCTGTTGACAGGGGCCAACGTCCTGACTTTC	CASHLLTGANVLTF
12	TRBV20-1	NA	many	TRBJ2-7	TGCAGTCCGGCGGGACCAACCTACGAGCAGTACTTC	CSPAGPTYEQYF
13	TRBV20-1	TRBD1	many	TRBJ2-7	TGCAGTGTAGCTCCGACAGGGGACTACGAGCAGTACTTC	CSVAPTGDYEQYF
14	TRBV27	TRBD1	few	TRBJ1-6	TGTGCCAGCACCCGGACAGGGGAATATTCACCCCTCCACTTT	CASTRTGEYSPLHF
15	TRBV11-3	TRBD1	few	TRBJ2-5	TGTGCCAGCAGCGGCCGGGGACAGGGGGGAGAGACCCAGTACTTC	CASSGRGQGGETQYF
11	TRBV19	NA	many	TRBJ1-4	TGTGCCATCGGACAGCCTGAAAAACTGTTTTTT	CAIGQPEKLFF
13	TRBV6-5	TRBD1	NA	TRBJ1-2	TGTGCCAGCAAGTCGGGACAGGGGCTCAGCTACACCTTC	CASKSGQGLSYTF
15	TRBV19	NA	many	TRBJ2-5	TGTGCCAGTAGTGCGGGGACAGTGTACCAAGAGACCCAGTACTTC	CASSAGTVYQETQYF
11	TRBV7-2	NA	NA	TRBJ1-1	TGTGCCAGCAGCTTAGGAAAGCGGGCTAACTTT	CASSLGKRANF
17	TRBV2	NA	few	TRBJ2-7	TGTGCCAGCAGCGATACGTTGGACATGGACGACGGCTACGAGCAGTACTTC	CASSDTLDMDDGYEQYF
17	TRBV20-1	TRBD2	many	TRBJ2-7	TGCAGTGCACATCCGGGACTAGCGGGGGCCCTCTCCTACGAGCAGTACTTC	CSAHPGLAGALSYEQYF
16	TRBV7-9	TRBD1	many	TRBJ1-1	TGTGCCAGCAGCTCCCCGGACAGGGGGCGAGGAACTGAAGCTTTCTTT	CASSSPDRGRGTEAFF
13	TRBV7-2	TRBD1	many	TRBJ1-2	TGTGCCAGCAGCGCGTCAACAGGGGATGGCTACACCTTC	CASSASTGDGYTF
15	TRBV24-1	TRBD1	few	TRBJ2-1	TGTGCCACCAGTGATTCGACGACAGGGGCGAATGAGCAGTTCTTC	CATSDSTTGANEQFF
16	TRBV5-1	TRBD1	many	TRBJ2-2	TGCGCCAGCAGCTTGCAAGGGACAGAGAACACCGGGGAGCTGTTTTTT	CASSLQGTENTGELFF
16	TRBV12-3/TRBV12-4	TRBD1	many	TRBJ2-1	TGTGCCAGCAGCTCGACAGGGTTAGGGCCACTTAATGAGCAGTTCTTC	CASSSTGLGPLNEQFF
15	TRBV12-3/TRBV12-4	NA	many	TRBJ1-5	TGTGCCAGCAGACCGAGCCGGGCCCCCAATCAGCCCCAGCATTTT	CASRPSRAPNQPQHF
14	TRBV7-9	TRBD2	few	TRBJ2-3	TGTGCCAGCCTAGCGGGGGGATCCACAGATACGCAGTATTTT	CASLAGGSTDTQYF
15	TRBV29-1	TRBD1	many	TRBJ2-6	TGCAGCGCCGGAAGCAGGGGGTCTGGGGCCAACGTCCTGACTTTC	CSAGSRGSGANVLTF
18	TRBV10-3	NA	many	TRBJ1-2	TGTGCCATCAGTGAGGGCCATCTCCGGGACATAACTAACTATGGCTACACCTTC	CAISEGHLRDITNYGYTF
14	TRBV7-9	NA	many	TRBJ2-7	TGTGCCAGCAGCTTAGAGAACAGGAACTACGAGCAGTACTTC	CASSLENRNYEQYF
14	TRBV5-4	NA	many	TRBJ2-6	TGTGCCAGCAGCTTGCTCTCTGGGGCCAACGTCCTGACTTTC	CASSLLSGANVLTF
13	TRBV20-1	NA	NA	TRBJ2-3	TGCAGTGCTCTACCAGGATCGGCGGATACGCAGTATTTT	CSALPGSADTQYF
14	TRBV12-3/TRBV12-4	NA	NA	TRBJ2-5	TGTGCCAGCAGTTTATCCGAGGACCAAGAGACCCAGTACTTC	CASSLSEDQETQYF
13	TRBV6-1	NA	NA	TRBJ1-2	TGTGCCAGCAGTGAAGGTCACAGCTATGGCTACACCTTC	CASSEGHSYGYTF
15	TRBV7-7	NA	few	TRBJ2-7	TGTGCCAGCAGCCCCTTCGGGGGAGGTTCCCACGAGCAGTACTTC	CASSPFGGGSHEQYF
14	TRBV5-1	NA	NA	TRBJ2-5	TGCGCCAGCACCCGAGGTGGAGAGGGGGAGACCCAGTACTTC	CASTRGGEGETQYF
15	TRBV5-1	NA	many	TRBJ1-2	TGCGCCAGCAGCTTGGGATCCGGGACACCAAGGGGCTACACCTTC	CASSLGSGTPRGYTF
16	TRBV21-1	NA	many	TRBJ1-1	TGTGCCAGCAGCCCCCGGGACAGGGGATGGGACACTGAAGCTTTCTTT	CASSPRDRGWDTEAFF
13	TRBV5-1	NA	NA	TRBJ2-2	TGCTCCAGCAGCCGGGGGAACACCGGGGAGCTGTTTTTT	CSSSRGNTGELFF
14	TRBV20-1	TRBD2	NA	TRBJ2-3	TGCAGTGCGCCAACTAGCGGGGGCACAGATACGCAGTATTTT	CSAPTSGGTDTQYF
15	TRBV20-1	TRBD1	NA	TRBJ1-5	TGCAGTGCCGAGCAACAGGGGGCAAGCAATCAGCCCCAGCATTTT	CSAEQQGASNQPQHF
14	TRBV7-8	NA	NA	TRBJ2-3	TGTGCCAGCTCGCGGGTGGGGGGGCAGGATACGCAGTATTTT	CASSRVGGQDTQYF
15	TRBV12-3/TRBV12-4	TRBD2	many	TRBJ2-5	TGTGCCAGCAGCTTTAGCGGGGGGGCGTGGGAGACCCAGTACTTC	CASSFSGGAWETQYF
14	TRBV5-1	NA	many	TRBJ2-1	TGCGCCAGCAGCTTAGAGGCAGGACCGAGAGAGCAGTTCTTC	CASSLEAGPREQFF
13	TRBV12-3/TRBV12-4	NA	many	TRBJ1-1	TGTGCCAGCAGCAAAATTGAGAACACTGAAGCTTTCTTT	CASSKIENTEAFF
16	TRBV18	TRBD1	few	TRBJ2-7	TGTGCCAGCTCACCACGCCTTACCGGGACAGGGAACGAGCAGTACTTC	CASSPRLTGTGNEQYF
13	TRBV6-4	NA	many	TRBJ2-2	TGTGCCAGCAGTGGCAGCGAGACCGGGGAGCTGTTTTTT	CASSGSETGELFF
14	TRBV7-9	NA	many	TRBJ2-3	TGTGCCAGCACAGGATTTTTTAGCACAGATACGCAGTATTTT	CASTGFFSTDTQYF
15	TRBV20-1	TRBD1	NA	TRBJ2-1	TGCAGTGCTAGAGCCCCCCAACAGGGGGCCTATGAGCAGTTCTTC	CSARAPQQGAYEQFF
13	TRBV16	NA	NA	TRBJ1-2	TGTGCCAGCAGCCAGAGGGATATCGGTGGCTACACCTTC	CASSQRDIGGYTF
16	TRBV5-1	NA	many	TRBJ2-2	TGCGCCAGCAGCTTGGCCGGGACAATGAACACCGGGGAGCTGTTTTTT	CASSLAGTMNTGELFF
16	TRBV3-1	TRBD1	many	TRBJ1-4	TGTGCCAGCAGCCGGGGACAGGGAGTGAATAATGAAAAACTGTTTTTT	CASSRGQGVNNEKLFF
16	TRBV20-1	NA	NA	TRBJ2-6	TGCAGTGCTAGAGGAGGGAGAGGATCTGGGGCCAACGTCCTGACTTTC	CSARGGRGSGANVLTF
12	TRBV3-1	NA	many	TRBJ1-1	TGTGCCAGCACCCGATCGAGTACTGAAGCTTTCTTT	CASTRSSTEAFF
13	TRBV20-1	TRBD2	many	TRBJ2-2	TGCAGTGCTAGAGGCGGGGGCACCGGGGAGCTGTTTTTT	CSARGGGTGELFF
15	TRBV20-1	TRBD2	many	TRBJ2-7	TGCAGTGCTCGACGACTAGCCGAATCTTCTAAGGAGCAGTACTTC	CSARRLAESSKEQYF
14	TRBV10-1	NA	NA	TRBJ1-1	TGCGCCAGCAATGAGACCGGGGGAAACACTGAAGCTTTCTTT	CASNETGGNTEAFF
15	TRBV12-3/TRBV12-4	TRBD2	many	TRBJ2-1	TGTGCCAGCAGGGGAAGCGGGGGCCCCCTAAGTGAGCAGTTCTTC	CASRGSGGPLSEQFF